Following are 20 T cell receptor beta chains from one sample sequenced in a study of blood T cell repertoires in COVID-19. Produced via immunoSEQ multiplex PCR; TCRdb's table is partial and in-frame only. The table has some 150,000 clones, roughly 78% seen once; the top ten hold under 2%. Sequencing was done on a sample of peripheral blood. These TCRs come from a man older than 75 with acute or convalescent COVID-19.

The chain carries TRBV27 and TRBJ1-5, with 7 bases matching TRBD1. Germline CDR1 MNHEY, CDR2 SMNVEV (reference sequence). The CDR3 is made up of 13 amino acids. Unmatched junction bases numbered 4, after V lost 6 bases and J lost 5 bases. Written as DNA, the CDR3 is TGTGCCAGCAGAACAACAGGGGATCAGCCCCAGCATTTT. This gives the protein CASRTTGDQPQHF.

The rearrangement joins TRBV3-1 (or the pseudogene TRBV3-2) to TRBJ2-3; 9 nucleotides agree with TRBD1. Germline-derived CDR1 and CDR2 are LGHDT and YNNKEL (reference sequence). Trimming at V came to 1 base and at J to 4 bases, leaving 3 bases not matched to a gene. The CDR3 has 15 residues. CDR3: CASSQVGTGPDTQYF. The CDR3 DNA reads TGTGCCAGCAGCCAAGTGGGGACAGGGCCAGATACGCAGTATTTT.

In its sample, this clone was seen a few times. The chain uses TRBV12-3 or TRBV12-4 and TRBJ2-7; D might be TRBD2 (6 bases). The V end lost 1 base, the J end lost 4 bases, and 8 bases lay between the germline ends. This CDR3 comprises 13 residues. The CDR3 coding sequence is TGTGCCAGCAGTTTAGGGGGGAGGTACGAGCAGTACTTC. Translating it yields CASSLGGRYEQYF.

This chain joins TRBV19 and TRBJ2-1; 7 positions match TRBD2. Germline values: CDR1 LNHDA, CDR2 SQIVND (reference sequence). Germline trimming cut 9 bases from V and 1 base from J; bases unmatched to any gene: 15. There are 17 residues in the CDR3. DNA of the CDR3: TGTGCCAGCTACATAAATTTCAGAGCGGGGTCCTACAATGAGCAGTTCTTC. Residues: CASYINFRAGSYNEQFF.

V gene TRBV5-1 combines with J gene TRBJ1-4; TRBD1 aligns across 9 bases. Germline assignment: CDR1 SGHRS and CDR2 YFSETQ. The CDR3 contains 15 residues. J was trimmed by 8 bases and V by 5 bases; bases with no gene match: 10. This CDR3 is CASRRTGAEGEKLFF. The CDR3 DNA sequence: TGCGCCAGCAGACGGACAGGGGCCGAGGGCGAAAAACTGTTTTTT.

CDR3 region: CATSRGGGNQPQHF. Here the CDR3 DNA reads TGTGCCACCAGCAGAGGGGGGGGGAATCAGCCCCAGCATTTT. The chain has TRBV15 and TRBJ1-5; the D gene is possibly TRBD1 (5 bases). V was shortened by 1 base and J by 4 bases, with 8 bases between the two germline ends. The CDR3 contains 14 residues. CDR1 LNHNV and CDR2 YYDKDF come from the germline V gene (reference sequence).

The chain combines TRBV7-9 with TRBJ2-7; 9 bases agree with TRBD1. J gave up 6 bases and V 2 bases, and 11 bases lay outside the gene matches. The CDR3 runs 16 residues. Germline V gene data show CDR1 as SEHNR and CDR2 as FQNEAQ (reference sequence). The CDR3 reads CASSLPLGTGSAEQYF. The CDR3 DNA follows: TGTGCCAGCAGCTTACCTCTCGGGACAGGGTCAGCCGAGCAGTACTTC.

The chain combines TRBV9 with TRBJ1-2; 7 bases line up with TRBD1. The J segment lost 7 bases and the V segment lost 4 bases, leaving 10 bases of the junction unmatched. Germline V gene lookup returns CDR1 SGDLS and CDR2 YYNGEE. The CDR3 is 14 residues long. The CDR3 reads CASSPRQGTAGYTF. CDR3 bases: TGTGCCAGCAGCCCACGACAGGGAACGGCTGGCTACACCTTC. Full variable domain (outside the CDR3, taken from reference TRBV9 and TRBJ1-2): DSGVTQTPKHLITATGQRVTLRCSPRSGDLSVYWYQQSLDQGLQFLIQYYNGEERAKGNILERFSAQQFPDLHSELNLSSLELGDSALYFCASSPRQGTAGYTFGSGTRLTVV.

This clone was observed a handful of times. This chain links TRBV7-2 with TRBJ2-3, with 9 bases aligning to TRBD1. The germline V gene has CDR1 SGHTA and CDR2 FQGNSA. J lost 4 bases, V lost 5 bases, and 7 bases had no gene match. The CDR3 has 15 residues. This CDR3 reads CASSADRGWADTQYF. The CDR3 DNA sequence: TGTGCCAGCAGCGCGGACAGGGGATGGGCAGATACGCAGTATTTT.

This clone showed up just a few times. The chain recombines TRBV29-1 with TRBJ2-5, with TRBD2 as a possible D gene (5 bases). Germline lookup yields CDR1 SQVTM and CDR2 ANQGSEA. V was shortened by 5 bases and J by 0 bases, with 10 bases between the two germline ends. The CDR3 spans 13 residues. CDR3 protein: CSVSPGNQETQYF. In DNA, the CDR3 is TGCAGCGTTTCGCCGGGGAACCAAGAGACCCAGTACTTC.

V usage is TRBV5-8 and J usage is TRBJ2-1; the match to TRBD2 covers 7 bases. CDR1 is SGHTS and CDR2 is YDEGEE in the germline V gene. CDR3 length: 15 amino acids. The trim removed 3 bases at V and 4 bases at J, leaving 7 bases unmatched. The CDR3 loop is CASSSGAGPYNEQFF. The CDR3, as DNA: TGTGCCAGCAGCTCGGGAGCGGGGCCTTACAATGAGCAGTTCTTC.

The sample holds one count of this clone. V and J are TRBV15 and TRBJ1-6; the D is unclear. This CDR3 comprises 15 residues. The germline CDR1 and CDR2 sequences are LNHNV and YYDKDF (reference sequence). V gave up 0 bases and J gave up 3 bases, with 6 bases separating them. The CDR3 protein is CATSRENGYNSPLHF. The CDR3 region has the DNA TGTGCCACCAGCAGAGAAAACGGCTATAATTCACCCCTCCACTTT.

This rearrangement joins TRBV14 to TRBJ2-2, with TRBD2 matching 7 bases. The germline V gene encodes CDR1 SGHDN and CDR2 FVKESK. Losses at the gene ends were 4 bases for V and 4 bases for J; bases not matched to a gene: 6. The CDR3 is 15 residues long. The CDR3 reads CASSRMGGVTGELFF. For the CDR3, the DNA is TGTGCCAGCAGCCGAATGGGGGGGGTCACCGGGGAGCTGTTTTTT.

V gene TRBV5-1 combines with J gene TRBJ1-1, with TRBD1 identical over 8 bases. Trimming removed 4 bases from V and 1 base from J; junction bases left unmatched: 12. Looked up from germline, CDR1 is SGHRS and CDR2 is YFSETQ. The CDR3 extends over 17 amino acids. In DNA, the CDR3 is TGCGCCAGCAGCGGATGGACAGGGCTTACGGAGAACACTGAAGCTTTCTTT. The encoded protein is CASSGWTGLTENTEAFF.

The chain is built from TRBV10-2 and TRBJ1-2; the D gene is possibly TRBD1 (6 bases). Trimming took 7 bases from V and 5 from J, leaving 11 bases between them. Germline CDR1 WSHSY, CDR2 SAAADI. This CDR3 contains 12 residues. CDR3 sequence: CASKDRAYGYTF. For the CDR3, the DNA is TGCGCCAGCAAGGACAGAGCTTATGGCTACACCTTC.

This clone has only one observation. The chain recombines TRBV28 with TRBJ1-2; D is perhaps TRBD1 (6 bases). V dropped 5 bases and J dropped 8 bases, with 12 bases sitting between them. This CDR3 is built from 12 residues. From germline, CDR1 is MDHEN and CDR2 SYDVKM. The CDR3 sequence is CASSQRGKGYTF. The CDR3 bases are TGTGCCAGCAGTCAGAGGGGGAAAGGCTACACCTTC.

The rearrangement joins TRBV9 to TRBJ2-3; 9 nucleotides match TRBD2. V shed 1 base and J 4 bases; nucleotides not matched to a gene: 10. The CDR3 has 17 amino acids. Germline lookup yields CDR1 SGDLS and CDR2 YYNGEE. The CDR3: CASSVIPSGAGADTQYF. The CDR3 DNA reads as TGTGCCAGCAGCGTAATCCCTAGCGGGGCTGGCGCAGATACGCAGTATTTT.

The chain combines TRBV6-5 with TRBJ1-5; D is unclear. Germline V gives CDR1 MNHEY, CDR2 SVGAGI. The CDR3 consists of 13 residues. Deletions cut 5 bases from V and 5 bases from J, with 10 bases between. The CDR3 loop reads CASSLRQYQPQHF. In DNA form, the CDR3 reads TGTGCCAGCAGTCTTAGACAATATCAGCCCCAGCATTTT.

This chain connects TRBV18 to TRBJ2-5, with D perhaps matching TRBD2 (5 bases). V lost 3 bases and J 2 bases, leaving 13 bases between the germline ends. Germline-derived CDR1 and CDR2 are KGHSH and LQKENI. This CDR3 has 15 amino acids. The CDR3 DNA is TGTGCCAGCTCACCTTTCGCCCAGCGGCAAGAGACCCAGTACTTC. Translation: CASSPFAQRQETQYF.

The chain has TRBV12-3 or TRBV12-4 and TRBJ2-5; D may be TRBD2 (5 bases). The CDR3 extends over 13 amino acids. V lost 6 bases, J lost 2 bases, and 10 bases lay in between. The DNA for the CDR3 is TGTGCCAGCAGCCGGCAGCGGCAAGAGACCCAGTACTTC. Translating gives CASSRQRQETQYF.